This T cell receptor (beta chain) was sequenced during a study of T cell changes during pregnancy in multiple sclerosis. Per the germline V gene, CDR1 is SGHNT and CDR2 is YYREEE (reference sequence). The CDR3 sequence is 13 residues long. V lost 2 bases and J 7 bases, leaving 13 bases between the germline ends. The method was immunoSEQ multiplex PCR; TCRdb's version includes in-frame clones alone and lacks a portion of them. The sample has just under 65,000 clones; about nine tenths are singletons. Specimen: peripheral blood, collected in the third trimester of pregnancy. This clonotype originated in a female donor in good health, enrolled as a control in a pregnancy study. The chain uses TRBV5-4 and TRBJ2-7; tentatively, D is TRBD1 (6 bases). CDR3 nucleotide sequence: TGTGCCAGCAGCTTCAGGGGAGAGCGGGAGCAGTACTTC. Protein product: CASSFRGEREQYF.